The present entry profiles one TCR beta chain with its context. The participants were between about 18 and 90 years old and came from roughly 24 US areas. The study assigned cohorts using participant-reported clinical history. The data were taken from a study of blood T cell repertoires in COVID-19. Overall study context: Sites across the United States, Italy and Spain contributed samples from acute and convalescent COVID-19. The analysed material was cDNA or gDNA that came from T cells, B-cell-depleted T cells, or PBMCs.

The germline V gene has CDR1 LNHDA and CDR2 SQIVND (reference sequence). This CDR3 comprises 12 residues. The germline V and J ends were trimmed by 1 base and 8 bases, with 5 bases remaining between them. The protocol was immunoSEQ multiplex PCR, while the TCRdb copy is restricted to in-frame clones and leaves out a portion. The sample holds approximately 200,000 clones, about four fifths seen once. Specimen: PBMCs or T cells enriched from blood (not recorded which). The receptor's source is a woman aged 35 to 49 with acute COVID-19. V is TRBV19 and J is TRBJ2-2; D remains ambiguous. CDR3: CASSIGRGELFF. The DNA of the CDR3 is TGTGCCAGTAGTATAGGTCGGGGGGAGCTGTTTTTT.